Below, one T cell receptor beta chain is given with its context. Ten or more counts support this clonotype. The specificity of this receptor is unknown. There are no base qualities to consult, and no much larger clone falls within one base. The protocol used for the library was multiplex PCR. The instrument given in TCRdb is Illumina HiSeq 4000. iRepertoire HTBI primers and Arm-PCR amplification of CDR3 regions were used to construct TCR beta libraries. Before sequencing, the PCR products went through gel purification. The published analysis was carried out like this. Gene usage analysis of CDR3 amino acid clonotypes relied on the 60 to 65 TRBV and 13 to 15 TRBJ segments identified across samples. COPE and FqMerger were used to merge filtered high-quality paired reads into contigs. Contigs were aligned with BLAST to IMGT TRBV, TRBD and TRBJ reference genes, and CDR3 was defined per IMGT. Any clonotype with a frequency above 0.1% was counted as a highly expanded clone. Shannon entropy was used to measure repertoire diversity, and the Gini coefficient was used to measure V-J evenness. Public clonotypes were defined as clonotypes shared by more than one individual. TCRdb trimmed the raw reads at Q25, called clones with MiXCR and kept productive beta chains. Rows matching on CDR3 protein sequence are summarized as one entry with the most common DNA and genes. For this entry, the V and J calls and clone size follow TCRdb and not the study's own pipeline. This sample lists about 430,000 distinct CDR3 sequences; 15% were detected once. About 7.6% of the sample lies in the top ten.

These data are taken from a study of regulatory T cells in long-lasting Graves disease (dated by TCRdb to the early 2020s). Broadly, across the study: Antithyroid drugs had been taken for less than 3 months by newly diagnosed Graves' disease patients. Patients with persistent Graves' disease were compared with patients with newly diagnosed Graves' disease using TCR sequencing and RNA sequencing of peripheral blood. TCR sequencing covered about 13 persistent and 20 newly diagnosed Graves' disease patients, some 33 samples in total. The study took place in China and was registered as a clinical trial.

The time point label corresponds to: newly diagnosed GD, antithyroid drugs for less than 3 months. RNA was extracted from PBMCs in TRIzol for both TCR sequencing and RNA sequencing. The diagnosis of Graves' disease followed American Thyroid Association guidelines. Patients were recruited from an endocrinology department in Xi'an, China. Each patient gave around 9 milliliters of peripheral blood, collected in an EDTA anticoagulant tube. Ficoll Paque Plus density gradient separation was used to isolate PBMCs, and no further T cell sorting was performed. An Agilent 2100 Bioanalyzer and agarose gel were used to check RNA quality, while a NanoDrop 2000 measured RNA concentration. On the study overall, not on this receptor specifically: The authors noted that the small sample size was a limitation that may lower accuracy. Because the primary lesion, thyroid tissue, could not be accessed, the study looked at peripheral blood alone. Sequencing and analysis were restricted to the TCR beta chain. Persistent patients shared more public clonotypes among themselves (around 2,500) than newly diagnosed patients did (approximately 970). Compared with newly diagnosed patients, patients with persistent Graves' disease had lower TCR Shannon entropy and fewer highly expanded clones, which suggests clonal expansion.

The sample also formed part of further work on T cells in Graves' hyperthyroidism and ophthalmopathy. The second study reports: Graves' hyperthyroidism was defined as stable when no progression to ophthalmopathy occurred over 18 months of follow-up. Hyperthyroidism patients were aged 18 to 65 years and newly diagnosed, with disease duration of less than 2 months. Exclusion was applied to patients with uncontrolled infections, other autoimmune diseases, pregnancy or lactation. Diagnoses were based on clinical symptoms, serum thyroxine and TRAb, thyroid ultrasound and orbital computed tomography. The TCR CDR3 was subjected to a first round of RT-PCR using the HTBI primer set and the Qiagen OneStep RT-PCR kit. Blood samples also contained most of the expanded thyroid clonotypes (frequency above 0.001), which suggests that blood repertoires may reflect thyroid immune responses. In cross-validation, a model built on a 13 V-J signature told ophthalmopathy apart from stable hyperthyroidism with approximately 90% sensitivity and about 81% specificity, and in testing the same model reached 80%/75%. In validation, the model predicted progression to ophthalmopathy a median of 6.5 months before onset, with about 70% sensitivity and about 72% specificity. To identify TCR V-J signatures that set the groups apart, the researchers used a discovery cohort of about a hundred patients, made up of approximately 43 with Graves' ophthalmopathy and some 58 with stable Graves' hyperthyroidism. Prospective prediction of ophthalmopathy was tested in an independent validation cohort consisting of roughly 20 hyperthyroidism patients and more than 15 patients who later progressed to ophthalmopathy. The approximately 90 discovery patients were randomly split 7:3 into training and test sets. In more than 5 Graves' hyperthyroidism patients, the study also compared T-cell repertoires from thyroid tissue with T-cell repertoires from blood. After sampling, hyperthyroidism patients received methimazole starting at 30 mg daily, and ophthalmopathy patients received high-dose intravenous methylprednisolone. The libraries were constructed in a second round of multiplex PCR and then size-selected and purified. Paired-end sequencing of the libraries was performed with 100 bp reads on an Illumina HiSeq2000. SOAPnuke was used to process the raw data, throwing out any read that contained adapters or uncalled bases, had a mean Phred below 15, or lacked an exact constant-primer or identifier match. High-quality paired reads were merged using COPE v1.2.5, and each unique nucleotide sequence was defined as a clonotype. Clonotypes were aligned to IMGT TRBV, TRBD and TRBJ reference segments using MiTCR v1.1. Analysis was restricted to V-J combinations with a frequency above 0.0001, which covered roughly 99% of repertoires. A TCS score was defined as the ratio between F50 (clonal expansion) and ExV (chaos), using BLOSUM62-based TCRdist between CDR3 peptides within each V-J. Welch's t-statistics and random forest reduced some 510 V-J features to roughly 13, which were used in a naive Bayes classifier (R e1071). Sample size was not statistically predetermined, and blinding of investigators to group allocation was not performed. TCR Vbeta CDR3 sequencing of some 140 peripheral blood samples (43 ophthalmopathy, about 80 hyperthyroidism and approximately 17 progressor patients) is reported in the paper.

The specimen was peripheral blood mononuclear cells (PBMCs), collected at new diagnosis, from a patient treated with antithyroid drugs. The TCR originated in a woman aged 40 to 55 with Graves disease. Donor details come from another sample of the same person, matched by shared clones.

Here is the DNA: TGTGCCAGCAGTTCCCATCAACAGGGACAAGAGACCCAGTACTTC. This is translated as CASSSHQQGQETQYF. The rearranged segments are TRBV6-9 and TRBJ2-5, and TRBD1 may be the D gene, going by 6 matching bases. Trimming removed 4 bases from V and 2 bases from J, leaving 14 bases between the germline ends. CDR1 MNHGY and CDR2 SVAAGI were looked up in the germline V gene. There are 15 amino acids in the CDR3, from cysteine to phenylalanine inclusive. The retained sequence is limited to the CDR3, 45 bases, with the frame set at the first base.